The 23 T cell receptor beta chains below come from one sample, sequenced in a study of beta chain features in type 1 diabetes. Study results and limitations: Type 1 diabetes patients had moderately but significantly shorter TCRB CDR3s in all four CD4+ subsets.

Sequenced material consisted of expressed TCRB transcripts (all of the isolated RNA was reverse transcribed). The data were produced by immunoSEQ multiplex PCR, yet TCRdb's version contains in-frame clones alone and is incomplete. The table shows 330,000 or so clones, with 10% to 15% occurring only once. Their specific antigens are unknown. The sequencing sample was made of naive CD4+ T cells from blood. These receptors were taken from a woman aged 18-35 years with type 1 diabetes.

The chain recombines TRBV7-2 with TRBJ2-2; 8 nucleotides agree with TRBD2. Germline CDR1 SGHTA, CDR2 FQGNSA. The CDR3 is made up of 13 amino acids. Trimming at V came to 9 bases and at J to 7 bases, leaving 7 bases not matched to a gene. The CDR3, as DNA: TGTGCCAGAGAAATAGCGGGATTCGGGGAGCTGTTTTTT. Translated, it gives CAREIAGFGELFF.

There are a few counts of this clone. The chain employs TRBV19 and TRBJ2-2; no definite D call. This CDR3 contains 14 residues. Germline-derived CDR1 and CDR2 are LNHDA and SQIVND (reference sequence). Deletions cut 7 bases from V and 1 base from J, with 10 bases between. The CDR3: CASMGSQNTGELFF. CDR3 nucleotides: TGTGCCAGTATGGGTAGCCAGAACACCGGGGAGCTGTTTTTT.

This clone occurred a few times. The rearrangement uses TRBV18 and TRBJ2-7; 7 bases are shared with TRBD1. After removal of 4 bases from V and 2 bases from J, the junction contained 8 bases not matched to a gene. Per germline, CDR1 KGHSH and CDR2 LQKENI. This CDR3 comprises 15 residues. The CDR3 DNA follows: TGTGCCAGCTCACTACAGACAGGGCTGCCCTACGAGCAGTACTTC. Protein product: CASSLQTGLPYEQYF.

V gene TRBV7-9 combines with J gene TRBJ2-5, with 8 bases matching TRBD1. CDR1 SEHNR and CDR2 FQNEAQ come from the germline V gene (reference sequence). This CDR3 spans 14 amino acids. V gave up 5 bases and J gave up 3 bases; unmatched junction bases: 5. The CDR3 region is CASSTTGGEETQYF. The CDR3 DNA follows: TGTGCCAGCAGCACAACAGGGGGTGAAGAGACCCAGTACTTC.

This clone was counted only a few times. The V and J genes are TRBV10-3 and TRBJ2-5; D perhaps matches TRBD1 (5 bases). Trimming stripped 4 bases from V and 4 bases from J, with 13 bases between. This CDR3 comprises 14 residues. Germline CDR1 reads ENHRY; CDR2 reads SYGVKD. CDR3 loop: CAISGQLASETQYF. The CDR3 nucleotides are TGTGCCATCAGTGGACAGTTAGCTTCAGAGACCCAGTACTTC.

The rearrangement links TRBV7-2 to TRBJ2-3, with 10 bases that match TRBD1. Per the germline V gene, CDR1 is SGHTA and CDR2 is FQGNSA. The CDR3 has 15 residues. V gave up 5 bases and J gave up 4 bases; unmatched junction bases: 6. The CDR3 DNA follows: TGTGCCAGCAGCCCACGACAGGGGGCGGCAGATACGCAGTATTTT. It translates to CASSPRQGAADTQYF. Complete variable domain (other parts from reference TRBV7-2 and TRBJ2-3): GAGVSQSPSNKVTEKGKDVELRCDPISGHTALYWYRQSLGQGLEFLIYFQGNSAPDKSGLPSDRFSAERTGGSVSTLTIQRTQQEDSAVYLCASSPRQGAADTQYFGPGTRLTVL.

CDR3 in DNA: TGTGCCAGCACCACGCAGGGTACCTACGAGCAGTACTTC. This sequence encodes CASTTQGTYEQYF. The V call is TRBV6-5, the J call TRBJ2-7, with a weak D call TRBD1 (5 bases). Germline V gives CDR1 MNHEY, CDR2 SVGAGI. V was clipped by 7 bases and J by 2 bases, with 12 bases between them. This CDR3 is 13 amino acids long.

V usage is TRBV6-6 and J usage is TRBJ1-5; no reliable D call. Trimming left V 4 bases short and J 6 bases short, with 10 bases between. Germline V CDR1 and CDR2: MNHNY, SVGAGI (reference sequence). CDR3 length: 13 residues. CDR3 sequence: CASSLESGQPQHF. For the CDR3, the DNA is TGTGCCAGCAGTTTAGAATCGGGTCAGCCCCAGCATTTT.

V usage is TRBV27 and J usage is TRBJ2-1, with TRBD1 identical over 8 bases. This CDR3 comprises 15 residues. Germline V CDR1 and CDR2: MNHEY, SMNVEV (reference sequence). V dropped 5 bases and J dropped 3; count of bases not matched to a gene: 6. DNA of the CDR3: TGTGCCAGCAGTCGCCAGGGGGCAAACTACAATGAGCAGTTCTTC. This gives the protein CASSRQGANYNEQFF.

This clone appeared a few times. The chain couples TRBV14 to TRBJ1-1, with 8 bases lining up with TRBD1. Per germline, CDR1 SGHDN and CDR2 FVKESK. V trimming: 3 bases; J trimming: 1 base; junction bases outside the gene matches: 4. The CDR3 runs to 15 residues. The CDR3 loop reads CASSHSGTGNTEAFF. DNA for the CDR3: TGTGCCAGCAGCCATTCCGGGACAGGGAACACTGAAGCTTTCTTT.

This clone was detected a few times. V and J are TRBV5-1 and TRBJ2-1; 9 bases are a match to TRBD2. The CDR3 extends over 14 amino acids. CDR1 and CDR2 from the germline V gene are SGHRS and YFSETQ. Trimming took 6 bases from V and 10 from J; bases not matched to a gene: 11. CDR3 in DNA: TGCGCCAGCATTGAGGGCGGGAGGGCGGTCGAGCAGTTCTTC. Translation gives CASIEGGRAVEQFF.

This clone was counted between two and nine times. The chain couples TRBV5-1 to TRBJ2-1, with 9 nucleotides matching TRBD2. Germline V gene sequence: CDR1 SGHRS, CDR2 YFSETQ. The CDR3 spans 14 residues. With V trimmed by 1 base and J by 6 bases, 2 bases remained unmatched. The CDR3 is CASSLTLAGNEQFF. The CDR3 DNA reads TGCGCCAGCAGCTTGACACTAGCGGGCAATGAGCAGTTCTTC.

V gene TRBV7-2 combines with J gene TRBJ2-7, with 7 bases identical to TRBD1. This CDR3 comprises 14 residues. Germline loops: CDR1 SGHTA, CDR2 FQGNSA. J gave up 6 bases and V 0 bases, and 5 bases lay outside the gene matches. The CDR3 nucleotides are TGTGCCAGCAGCTTAGCGACAGGGATGACCGAGCAGTACTTC. Encoded protein: CASSLATGMTEQYF.

This clone was counted a few times. The chain is built from TRBV7-2 and TRBJ2-5; tentatively, D is TRBD1 (6 bases). This CDR3 has 14 residues. Per the germline V gene, CDR1 is SGHTA and CDR2 is FQGNSA. Trimming took off 5 bases at V and 0 bases at J, with 10 bases between the two ends. CDR3 in amino acids: CASSRTAYQETQYF. The CDR3, as DNA: TGTGCCAGCAGCCGGACAGCATACCAAGAGACCCAGTACTTC.

Comment on this clone: Additional DNA sequences in this sample encode the identical CDR3. This chain connects TRBV28 to TRBJ2-5; no reliable D call. The ends were cut back, 3 bases at V and 5 bases at J, with 4 bases in the middle. The germline V gene has CDR1 MDHEN and CDR2 SYDVKM. The CDR3 spans 11 residues. This CDR3 reads CASSLSETQYF. In DNA, the CDR3 is TGTGCCAGCAGTTTGAGCGAGACCCAGTACTTC.

V usage is TRBV30 and J usage is TRBJ2-7, with D unclear. Germline V gives CDR1 GTSNPN, CDR2 SVGIG (reference sequence). This CDR3 contains 13 residues. The germline V and J ends were trimmed by 3 bases and 2 bases, with 11 bases remaining between them. The CDR3 sequence: CAWSSLTAYEQYF. CDR3 sequence (DNA): TGTGCCTGGAGCTCACTTACGGCCTACGAGCAGTACTTC. Using reference TRBV30 and TRBJ2-7 for the parts outside the CDR3, the full variable domain is SQTIHQWPATLVQPVGSPLSLECTVEGTSNPNLYWYRQAAGRGLQLLFYSVGIGQISSEVPQNLSASRPQDRQFILSSKKLLLSDSGFYLCAWSSLTAYEQYFGPGTRLTVT.

This chain joins TRBV5-4 and TRBJ2-1, with a tentative D call TRBD2 (5 bases). The CDR3 has 15 residues. Germline assignment: CDR1 SGHNT and CDR2 YYREEE (reference sequence). V was pared by 3 bases and J by 0 bases, with 10 bases between. CDR3: CASSSLGSSYNEQFF. CDR3 in DNA: TGTGCCAGCAGCTCTCTAGGGAGCTCCTACAATGAGCAGTTCTTC.

This clone was picked up a small number of times. The chain recombines TRBV7-9 with TRBJ2-7; D gene ambiguous. Trimming cost V 8 bases and J 3 bases, with 11 bases left between them. Per germline, CDR1 SEHNR and CDR2 FQNEAQ (reference sequence). The CDR3 spans 12 residues. This CDR3 is CASAPISYEQYF. The CDR3 DNA sequence: TGTGCCAGCGCCCCCATTAGCTACGAGCAGTACTTC.

The chain joins TRBV7-9 to TRBJ2-5; perhaps TRBD1 as D (6 bases). The germline V gene has CDR1 SEHNR and CDR2 FQNEAQ (reference sequence). The CDR3 contains 15 residues. The germline V and J ends were trimmed by 0 bases and 5 bases, with 13 bases remaining between them. CDR3 sequence reads: CASSLALEQGETQYF. The CDR3 DNA is TGTGCCAGCAGCTTAGCGCTGGAACAGGGCGAGACCCAGTACTTC.

This clone has more than one count but fewer than ten. This sequence joins TRBV30 and TRBJ2-1; D possibly corresponds to TRBD2 (5 bases). This CDR3 is 11 amino acids long. CDR1 and CDR2 from the germline V gene are GTSNPN and SVGIG (reference sequence). V lost 1 base and J 15 bases, leaving 13 bases between the germline ends. CDR3 in amino acids: CAWSASLSPFF. The CDR3 DNA sequence: TGTGCCTGGAGTGCTAGCCTATCTCCGTTCTTC.

V gene TRBV6-5 combines with J gene TRBJ2-3, with D possibly matching TRBD2 (5 bases). Germline V gives CDR1 MNHEY, CDR2 SVGAGI. The CDR3 loop spans 15 amino acids. V lost 6 bases, J lost 2 bases, and 15 bases lay in between. The CDR3 reads CASRARGFPTDTQYF. DNA of the CDR3: TGTGCCAGCAGGGCCCGGGGATTCCCCACAGATACGCAGTATTTT.

This clone was counted a few times. This rearrangement joins TRBV7-9 to TRBJ2-3, with TRBD1 identical over 10 bases. Germline lookup yields CDR1 SEHNR and CDR2 FQNEAQ (reference sequence). This CDR3 has 12 amino acids. Germline trimming cut 5 bases from V and 10 bases from J; bases unmatched to any gene: 3. The CDR3: CASSRGQGAQYF. In DNA form, the CDR3 reads TGTGCCAGCAGCCGAGGACAGGGGGCGCAGTATTTT.

The chain uses TRBV19 and TRBJ1-1, with D unclear. Trimming shortened V by 11 bases and J by 1 base, and 11 bases separated the two germline ends. The CDR3 totals 12 residues. Germline V lookup: CDR1 LNHDA, CDR2 SQIVND (reference sequence). CDR3 DNA sequence: TGTGCCGTCCAGCGGACGAACACTGAAGCTTTCTTT. It encodes CAVQRTNTEAFF.